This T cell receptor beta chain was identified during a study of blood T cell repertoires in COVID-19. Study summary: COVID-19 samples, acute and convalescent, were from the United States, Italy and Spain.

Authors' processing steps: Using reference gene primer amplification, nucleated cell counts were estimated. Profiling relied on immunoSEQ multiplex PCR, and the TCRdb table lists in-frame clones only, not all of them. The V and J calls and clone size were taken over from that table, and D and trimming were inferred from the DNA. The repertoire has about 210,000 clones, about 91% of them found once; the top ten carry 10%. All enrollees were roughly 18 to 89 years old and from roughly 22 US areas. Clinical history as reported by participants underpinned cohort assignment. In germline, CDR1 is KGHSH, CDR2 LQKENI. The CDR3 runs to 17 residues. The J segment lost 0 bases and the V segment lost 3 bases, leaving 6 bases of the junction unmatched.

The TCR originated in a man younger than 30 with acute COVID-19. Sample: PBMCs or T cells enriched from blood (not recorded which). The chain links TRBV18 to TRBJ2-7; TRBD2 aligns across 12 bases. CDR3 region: CASSPGLAGPPSYEQYF. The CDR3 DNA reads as TGTGCCAGCTCACCGGGACTAGCGGGCCCTCCCTCCTACGAGCAGTACTTC.